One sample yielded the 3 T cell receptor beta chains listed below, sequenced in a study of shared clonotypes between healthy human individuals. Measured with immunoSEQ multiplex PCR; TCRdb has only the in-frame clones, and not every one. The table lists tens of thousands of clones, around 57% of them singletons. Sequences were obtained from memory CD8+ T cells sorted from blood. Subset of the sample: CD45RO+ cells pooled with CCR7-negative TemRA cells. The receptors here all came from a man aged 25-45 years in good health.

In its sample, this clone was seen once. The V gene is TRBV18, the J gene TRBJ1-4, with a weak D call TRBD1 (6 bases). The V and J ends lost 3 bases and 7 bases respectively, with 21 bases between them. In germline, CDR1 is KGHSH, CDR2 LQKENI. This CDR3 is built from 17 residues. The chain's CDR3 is CASSPLGGGLNSEKLFF. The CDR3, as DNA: TGTGCCAGCTCACCCCTTGGGGGGGGGCTCAATAGTGAAAAACTGTTTTTT.

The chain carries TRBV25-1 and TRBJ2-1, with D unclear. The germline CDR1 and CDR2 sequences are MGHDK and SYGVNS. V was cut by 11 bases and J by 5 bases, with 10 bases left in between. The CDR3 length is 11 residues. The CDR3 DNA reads TGTGCCGGACGAGGAGACAATGAGCAGTTCTTC. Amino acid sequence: CAGRGDNEQFF.

CDR3 residues: CASSEKEDYTEAFF. Here the CDR3 DNA reads TGTGCCAGCAGTGAAAAGGAGGACTACACTGAAGCTTTCTTT. V is TRBV6-5 and J is TRBJ1-1; no clear D. Germline V CDR1 and CDR2: MNHEY, SVGAGI. This CDR3 spans 14 amino acids. Trimming took off 5 bases at V and 3 bases at J, with 13 bases between the two ends.